Below are 20 T cell receptor beta chains sequenced from a single sample in a study of radiation and T cells in renal cell carcinoma. The time point was: baseline pretreatment blood. Treatment specified: 15 Gy SBRT to primary tumor, nephrectomy 4 weeks later. Assay used: immunoSEQ multiplex PCR; TCRdb lists only in-frame clones, some missing. This table has over 85,000 clones, 82% appearing once. Here the sequenced sample was blood, taken from a patient whose treatment included radiotherapy and nephrectomy. The receptors shown here come from a man in his 60s with renal cell carcinoma.

This chain joins TRBV29-1 and TRBJ1-2; D uncertain. Trimming left V 4 bases short and J 2 bases short, with 11 bases between. The germline V gene has CDR1 SQVTM and CDR2 ANQGSEA. The CDR3 extends over 13 amino acids. The CDR3, as DNA: TGCAGCGTTGGTCGAGGAGAGAACTATGGCTACACCTTC. As protein: CSVGRGENYGYTF.

The chain carries TRBV5-8 and TRBJ1-2; TRBD1 matches 10 bases. CDR3 length: 14 amino acids. V shed 3 bases and J 8 bases; nucleotides not matched to a gene: 7. Germline assignment: CDR1 SGHTS and CDR2 YDEGEE. CDR3 nucleotide sequence: TGTGCCAGCAGCTCCCGGGACAGGGGATACGGCTACACCTTC. The encoded protein is CASSSRDRGYGYTF.

The chain couples TRBV6-5 to TRBJ1-2; D not resolved. The CDR3 sequence is 16 residues long. Germline V gene lookup returns CDR1 MNHEY and CDR2 SVGAGI. Trimming left V 3 bases short and J 5 bases short, with 19 bases between. This CDR3 is CASSYALAAWAYGYTF. CDR3 DNA: TGTGCCAGCAGTTATGCCCTGGCAGCCTGGGCTTATGGCTACACCTTC.

The chain combines TRBV28 with TRBJ1-2; a weak D match, TRBD1 (5 bases). Germline V gene lookup returns CDR1 MDHEN and CDR2 SYDVKM. The length of the CDR3 is 13 residues. The V end was cut by 5 bases, the J end by 6 bases, with 13 bases between. The CDR3 sequence is CASSPDTHHGYTF. The CDR3, as DNA: TGTGCCAGCAGTCCGGACACTCACCATGGCTACACCTTC.

For the CDR3, the DNA is TGTGCCAGTAGTATTGGCGGGGGCGCTGGCAATGAGCAGTTCTTC. Its translation: CASSIGGGAGNEQFF. This chain connects TRBV19 to TRBJ2-1; TRBD2 is a possible D gene (7 bases). V lost 3 bases to trimming and J lost 6 bases, with 15 bases between them. The CDR3 is 15 residues long. Germline V gene data show CDR1 as LNHDA and CDR2 as SQIVND (reference sequence).

The rearrangement links TRBV12-5 to TRBJ2-1; unclear D gene. The CDR3 length is 13 residues. Germline V gives CDR1 LGHNT, CDR2 FRNRAP. With 6 bases removed from V and 10 bases from J, the gap between germline ends came to 16 bases. The CDR3 region is CASGLGSAQEQFF. CDR3 coding DNA: TGTGCTAGTGGGCTAGGATCGGCTCAGGAGCAGTTCTTC.

The chain couples TRBV5-6 to TRBJ1-2; D call uncertain. This CDR3 contains 13 residues. The ends were cut back, 4 bases at V and 6 bases at J, with 13 bases in the middle. Germline V gene lookup returns CDR1 SGHDT and CDR2 YYEEEE. CDR3 sequence: CASSRLTLDGYTF. The CDR3 DNA sequence: TGTGCCAGCAGCCGCTTGACTCTGGATGGCTACACCTTC.

V gene TRBV27 combines with J gene TRBJ1-1, with D unclear. Germline loops: CDR1 MNHEY, CDR2 SMNVEV (reference sequence). Trimming shortened V by 5 bases and J by 5 bases, and 18 bases separated the two germline ends. The CDR3 runs 15 residues. CDR3 in DNA: TGTGCCAGCAGTCTCGGAGGATTTTCACCGACTGAAGCTTTCTTT. Residues: CASSLGGFSPTEAFF.

The chain carries TRBV7-9 and TRBJ2-1; TRBD2 matches 8 bases. The CDR3 spans 15 residues. Germline loops: CDR1 SEHNR, CDR2 FQNEAQ (reference sequence). The junction had 5 bases not matched to a gene; V was cut back by 5 bases and J by 2 bases. Written as DNA, the CDR3 is TGTGCCAGCAGCCCCCCCGGGGGGGCCTACAATGAGCAGTTCTTC. Translated, it gives CASSPPGGAYNEQFF.

V is TRBV5-1 and J is TRBJ2-1; 8 positions match TRBD2. The CDR3 totals 15 residues. CDR1 and CDR2 (germline): SGHRS, YFSETQ. Unmatched junction bases numbered 4, after V lost 0 bases and J lost 5 bases. The CDR3 nucleotides read TGCGCCAGCAGCTTGGGACTAGCGACCGACAATGAGCAGTTCTTC. This gives the protein CASSLGLATDNEQFF.

The gene calls are TRBV19 and TRBJ1-1; possibly TRBD1 for D (6 bases). The germline V gene has CDR1 LNHDA and CDR2 SQIVND (reference sequence). CDR3 length: 13 amino acids. V was pared by 6 bases and J by 1 base, with 9 bases between. The CDR3 here is CASRQTGNTEAFF. In nucleotides, the CDR3 is TGTGCCAGTAGACAGACAGGGAACACTGAAGCTTTCTTT.

This chain uses TRBV2 with TRBJ2-7; 9 bases align to TRBD1. The CDR3 has 14 residues. Looked up from germline, CDR1 is SNHLY and CDR2 is FYNNEI. V gave up 6 bases and J gave up 2 bases; unmatched junction bases: 5. The CDR3 DNA reads as TGTGCCAGCAGAACCGGGACAGGGACCTACGAGCAGTACTTC. Residues: CASRTGTGTYEQYF.

This clone showed up just a few times. V and J are TRBV30 and TRBJ1-2; 10 nucleotides line up with TRBD1. Germline CDR1 reads GTSNPN; CDR2 reads SVGIG (reference sequence). J gave up 7 bases and V 3 bases, and 5 bases lay outside the gene matches. The CDR3 spans 13 residues. The CDR3 reads CAWRAGTGVGYTF. The CDR3 region has the DNA TGTGCCTGGAGGGCCGGGACAGGGGTTGGCTACACCTTC.

The chain joins TRBV5-1 to TRBJ2-5, with 10 bases that match TRBD1. Trimming cost V 4 bases and J 5 bases; bases outside gene matches: 5. Germline lookup yields CDR1 SGHRS and CDR2 YFSETQ. This CDR3 contains 14 residues. CDR3 residues: CASSPGTGVETQYF. The CDR3 DNA is TGCGCCAGCAGCCCCGGGACAGGGGTCGAGACCCAGTACTTC.

The rearrangement joins TRBV2 to TRBJ2-7; 11 bases align to TRBD2. Germline values: CDR1 SNHLY, CDR2 FYNNEI. The V and J ends lost 6 bases and 3 bases, in that order; junction bases with no gene match: 16. This CDR3 spans 18 amino acids. The CDR3 region is CASRAGLAVPIGGYEQYF. CDR3 in DNA: TGTGCCAGCAGGGCGGGACTAGCGGTCCCTATAGGGGGCTACGAGCAGTACTTC.

This chain links TRBV5-1 with TRBJ2-2; possible D gene TRBD2, 6 bases. V lost 4 bases and J 5 bases, leaving 12 bases between the germline ends. The CDR3 runs 14 residues. The V gene's germline CDR1 is SGHRS and CDR2 YFSETQ. CDR3 in DNA: TGCGCCAGCAGCCAGACTGCGGGAACCGGGGAGCTGTTTTTT. Encoded protein: CASSQTAGTGELFF.

This rearrangement joins TRBV28 to TRBJ2-5, with 8 bases fitting TRBD1. CDR1 is MDHEN and CDR2 is SYDVKM in the germline V gene. The CDR3 has 13 amino acids. The V and J ends lost 2 bases and 7 bases, in that order; junction bases with no gene match: 3. CDR3 coding DNA: TGTGCCAGCAGTTTAGGGGACAGGTCGACCCAGTACTTC. Its protein is CASSLGDRSTQYF. The whole variable domain, filled in from reference TRBV28 and TRBJ2-5, reads DVKVTQSSRYLVKRTGEKVFLECVQDMDHENMFWYRQDPGLGLRLIYFSYDVKMKEKGDIPEGYSVSREKKERFSLILESASTNQTSMYLCASSLGDRSTQYFGPGTRLLVL.

The chain carries TRBV28 and TRBJ1-2; D uncertain. This CDR3 spans 11 amino acids. V lost 6 bases and J lost 2, with 4 bases in between. Germline CDR1 reads MDHEN; CDR2 reads SYDVKM. The CDR3 DNA is TGTGCCAGCAGGCCGAACTATGGCTACACCTTC. This codes for CASRPNYGYTF.

The gene calls are TRBV5-6 and TRBJ2-7, with a possible D match to TRBD1 (6 bases). From germline, CDR1 is SGHDT and CDR2 YYEEEE. The V and J ends lost 1 base and 3 bases respectively, with 17 bases between them. CDR3 length equals 16 residues. The CDR3, as DNA: TGTGCCAGCAGCTTGTTCGCAGGGGCCGGCCGCTACGAGCAGTACTTC. Translation gives CASSLFAGAGRYEQYF.

DNA for the CDR3: TGTGCCAGCAGCCCGGGACTAGCGGGGTTTAGCTCCTACGAGCAGTACTTC. It specifies CASSPGLAGFSSYEQYF. This chain links TRBV5-6 with TRBJ2-7, with TRBD2 matching over 13 bases. CDR1 is SGHDT and CDR2 is YYEEEE in the germline V gene. Trimming cost V 4 bases and J 0 bases; bases outside gene matches: 7. The CDR3 is made up of 17 amino acids.